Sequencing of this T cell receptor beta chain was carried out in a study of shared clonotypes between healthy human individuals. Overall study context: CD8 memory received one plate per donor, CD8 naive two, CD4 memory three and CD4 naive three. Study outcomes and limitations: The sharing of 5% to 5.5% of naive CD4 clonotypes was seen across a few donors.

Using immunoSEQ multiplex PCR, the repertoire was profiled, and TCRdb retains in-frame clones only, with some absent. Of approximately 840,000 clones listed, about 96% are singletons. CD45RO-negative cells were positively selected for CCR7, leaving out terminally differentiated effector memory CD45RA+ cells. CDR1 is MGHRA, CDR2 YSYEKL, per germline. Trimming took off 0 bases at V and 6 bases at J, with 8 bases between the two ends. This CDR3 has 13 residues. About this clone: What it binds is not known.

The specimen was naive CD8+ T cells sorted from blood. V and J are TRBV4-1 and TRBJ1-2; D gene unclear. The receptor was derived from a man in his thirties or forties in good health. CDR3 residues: CASSQETSNGYTF. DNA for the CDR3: TGCGCCAGCAGCCAAGAAACCTCGAATGGCTACACCTTC.